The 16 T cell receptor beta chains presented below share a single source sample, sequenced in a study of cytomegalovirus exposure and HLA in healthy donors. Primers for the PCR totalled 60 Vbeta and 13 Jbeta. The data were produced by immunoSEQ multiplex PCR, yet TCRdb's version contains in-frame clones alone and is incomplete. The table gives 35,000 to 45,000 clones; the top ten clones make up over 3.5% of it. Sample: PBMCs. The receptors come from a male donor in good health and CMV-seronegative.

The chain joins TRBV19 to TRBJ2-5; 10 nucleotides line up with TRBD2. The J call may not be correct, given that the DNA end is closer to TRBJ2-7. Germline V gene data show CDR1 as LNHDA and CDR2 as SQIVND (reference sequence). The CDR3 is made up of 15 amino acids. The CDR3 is CASSRTSGNPYEQYF. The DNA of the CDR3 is TGTGCCAGTAGCCGGACTAGCGGAAACCCCTACGAGCAGTACTTC.

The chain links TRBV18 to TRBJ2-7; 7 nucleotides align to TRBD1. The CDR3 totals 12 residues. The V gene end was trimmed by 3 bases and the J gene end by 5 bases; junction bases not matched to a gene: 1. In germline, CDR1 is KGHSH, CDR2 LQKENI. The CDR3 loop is CASSPDRDEQYF. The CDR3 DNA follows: TGTGCCAGCTCACCCGACAGGGACGAGCAGTACTTC.

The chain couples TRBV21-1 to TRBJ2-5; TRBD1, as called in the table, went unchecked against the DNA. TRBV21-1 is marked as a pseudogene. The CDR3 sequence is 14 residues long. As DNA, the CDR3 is TGTGCCAGCAGCAAAGTAAGGGGCCAAGAGACCCAGTACTTC. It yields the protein CASSKVRGQETQYF.

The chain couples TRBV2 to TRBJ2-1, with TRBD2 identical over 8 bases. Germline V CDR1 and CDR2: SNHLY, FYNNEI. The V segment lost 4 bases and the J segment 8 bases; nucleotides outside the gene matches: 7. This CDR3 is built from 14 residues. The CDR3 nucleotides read TGTGCCAGCAGTGTTACGGGGGGGCCTTATGAGCAGTTCTTC. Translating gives CASSVTGGPYEQFF.

CDR3 DNA: TGCGCCAGCAGCCCGGACAGGCCTGAAAAACTGTTTTTT. This translates into CASSPDRPEKLFF. The chain links TRBV5-1 to TRBJ1-4, with TRBD1 matching 7 bases. Germline loops: CDR1 SGHRS, CDR2 YFSETQ. This CDR3 is built from 13 residues. Trimming removed 4 bases from V and 7 bases from J; junction bases left unmatched: 4. Complete variable domain (other parts from reference TRBV5-1 and TRBJ1-4): KAGVTQTPRYLIKTRGQQVTLSCSPISGHRSVSWYQQTPGQGLQFLFEYFSETQRNKGNFPGRFSGRQFSNSRSEMNVSTLELGDSALYLCASSPDRPEKLFFGSGTQLSVL.

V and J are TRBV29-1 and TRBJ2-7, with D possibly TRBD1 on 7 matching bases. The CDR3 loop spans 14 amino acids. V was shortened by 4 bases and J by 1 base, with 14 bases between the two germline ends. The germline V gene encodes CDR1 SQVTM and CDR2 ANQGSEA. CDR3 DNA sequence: TGCAGCGTTGTGTCTCAGGGGGGTTCCTACGAGCAGTACTTC. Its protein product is CSVVSQGGSYEQYF.

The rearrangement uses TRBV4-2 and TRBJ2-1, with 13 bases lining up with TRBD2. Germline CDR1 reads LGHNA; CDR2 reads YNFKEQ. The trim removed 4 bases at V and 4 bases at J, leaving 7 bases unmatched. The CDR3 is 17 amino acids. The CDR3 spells CASSLWTSGGDYNEQFF. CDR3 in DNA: TGTGCCAGCAGCCTCTGGACTAGCGGGGGAGATTACAATGAGCAGTTCTTC.

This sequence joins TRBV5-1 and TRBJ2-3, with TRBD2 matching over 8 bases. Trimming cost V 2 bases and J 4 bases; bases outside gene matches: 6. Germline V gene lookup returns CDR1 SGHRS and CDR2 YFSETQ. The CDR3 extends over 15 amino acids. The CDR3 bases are TGCGCCAGCAGCTTACCGGGGACTAGTTCAGATACGCAGTATTTT. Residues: CASSLPGTSSDTQYF. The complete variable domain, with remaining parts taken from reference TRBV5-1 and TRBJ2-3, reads KAGVTQTPRYLIKTRGQQVTLSCSPISGHRSVSWYQQTPGQGLQFLFEYFSETQRNKGNFPGRFSGRQFSNSRSEMNVSTLELGDSALYLCASSLPGTSSDTQYFGPGTRLTVL.

CDR3 loop: CASSEAAGGNGYTF. In DNA form, the CDR3 reads TGTGCCAGCAGTGAAGCCGCAGGGGGGAATGGCTACACCTTC. V usage is TRBV6-1 and J usage is TRBJ1-2; 7 nucleotides line up with TRBD1. The V segment lost 0 bases and the J segment 6 bases; nucleotides outside the gene matches: 4. The CDR3 spans 14 residues. Per the germline V gene, CDR1 is MNHNS and CDR2 is SASEGT.

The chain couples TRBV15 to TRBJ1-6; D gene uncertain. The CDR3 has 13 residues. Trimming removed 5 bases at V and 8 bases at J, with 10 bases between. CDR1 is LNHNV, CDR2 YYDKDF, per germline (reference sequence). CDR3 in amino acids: CATSFEPDSPLHF. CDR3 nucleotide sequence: TGTGCCACCAGCTTCGAACCGGATTCACCCCTCCACTTT.

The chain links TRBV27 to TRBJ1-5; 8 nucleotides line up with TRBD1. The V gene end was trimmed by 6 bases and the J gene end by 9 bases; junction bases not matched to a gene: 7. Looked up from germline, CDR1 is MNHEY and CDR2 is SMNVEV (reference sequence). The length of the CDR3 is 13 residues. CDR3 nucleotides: TGTGCCAGCAGCCCCGACAGGGGTATGCCCCAGCATTTT. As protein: CASSPDRGMPQHF.

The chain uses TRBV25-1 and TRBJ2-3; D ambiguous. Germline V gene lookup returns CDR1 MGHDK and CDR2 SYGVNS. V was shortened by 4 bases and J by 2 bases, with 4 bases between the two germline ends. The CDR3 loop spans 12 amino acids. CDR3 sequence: CASSVHTDTQYF. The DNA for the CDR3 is TGTGCCAGCAGTGTTCACACAGATACGCAGTATTTT.

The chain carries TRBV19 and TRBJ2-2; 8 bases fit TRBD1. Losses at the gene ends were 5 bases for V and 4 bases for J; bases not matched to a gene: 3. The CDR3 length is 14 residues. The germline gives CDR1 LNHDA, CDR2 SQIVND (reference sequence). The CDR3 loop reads CASSQGAGTGELFF. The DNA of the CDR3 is TGTGCCAGTAGTCAGGGGGCGGGCACCGGGGAGCTGTTTTTT.

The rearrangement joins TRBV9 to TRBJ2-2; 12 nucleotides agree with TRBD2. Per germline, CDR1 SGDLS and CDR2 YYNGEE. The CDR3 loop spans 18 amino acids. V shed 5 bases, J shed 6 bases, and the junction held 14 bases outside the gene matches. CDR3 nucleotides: TGTGCCAGCAGTGGAGAAGTATATCTAGCGGGGGGGGCCGGGGAGCTGTTTTTT. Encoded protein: CASSGEVYLAGGAGELFF.

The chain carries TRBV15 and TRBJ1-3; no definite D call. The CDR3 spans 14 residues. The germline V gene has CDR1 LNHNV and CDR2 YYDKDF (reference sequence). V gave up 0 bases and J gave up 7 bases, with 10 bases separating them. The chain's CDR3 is CATSRDGRENTIYF. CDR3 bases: TGTGCCACCAGCAGAGATGGAAGGGAGAACACCATATATTTT.

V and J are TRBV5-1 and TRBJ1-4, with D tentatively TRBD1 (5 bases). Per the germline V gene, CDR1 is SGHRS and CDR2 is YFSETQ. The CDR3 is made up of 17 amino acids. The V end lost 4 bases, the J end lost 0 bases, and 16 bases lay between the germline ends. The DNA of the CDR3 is TGCGCCAGCAGCGGACTAGGGTGGGGCGCAACTAATGAAAAACTGTTTTTT. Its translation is CASSGLGWGATNEKLFF.